The rows below give T cell receptor delta chains drawn from one sample of a study of Vδ1+ human thymocytes. TCRdb re-called clones from the multiplex PCR reads via CATT. The table records roughly 76,000 delta-chain clones, more than 30% of them present only once. What was sequenced was Vdelta1+ gamma-delta thymocytes from the thymus. All receptors derive from a boy under two years old who had congenital heart surgery. CDR3s include the opening cysteine and the closing phenylalanine or tryptophan. The D gene is left open where the match is weak. A clone size is listed for some rows: how often the clone was seen (once, few, many), or a class if it is expanded.

j_call d_call v_call clone_size cdr3_nt cdr3_aa
TRDJ1 TRDD3 TRDV1 NA TGTGCTCTTGGGGAAGACACTGGGGGATACGCGTACACCGATAAACTCATCTTT CALGEDTGGYAYTDKLIF
TRDJ1 TRDD3 TRDV1 NA TGTGCTCTTGGGGCCTCCAGAAGGGCTTTCCTATCTCACTGGGGGATGGAACTCATCTTT CALGASRRAFLSHWGMELIF
TRDJ1 NA TRDV1 few TGTGCTCTTGGGGGGGTTCCAGGCCCTAATAAACTCATCTTT CALGGVPGPNKLIF
TRDJ1 TRDD3 TRDV1 NA TGTGCTCTTGGGGAACTTCGACCCTTCCCCTCTACTGGGGGATCCGATAAACTCATCTTT CALGELRPFPSTGGSDKLIF
TRDJ2 NA TRDV1 NA TGTGCTCTTGGGGAAACAAAGGGCACAGCACAACTCTTCTTT CALGETKGTAQLFF
TRDJ1 TRDD3 TRDV1 NA TGTGCTCTTGGGGAACTTCGTAACTCCGCGGGGATAAGGTTCGTCGATAAACTCATCTTT CALGELRNSAGIRFVDKLIF
TRDJ1 NA TRDV1 few TGTGCTCTTGGGGAAATTTGGGGGGACCCGTACACCGATAAACTCATCTTT CALGEIWGDPYTDKLIF
TRDJ2 TRDD3 TRDV1 NA TGTGCTCTTGGGGAACACTCCCCCCCTTACTGGGGAAAGACAGCACAACTCTTCTTT CALGEHSPPYWGKTAQLFF
TRDJ1 TRDD3 TRDV1 NA TGTGCTCTTGGGGGATCTTTTGGACTGGGGGTTATGTACACCGATAAACTCATCTTT CALGGSFGLGVMYTDKLIF
TRDJ1 TRDD3 TRDV1 few TGTGCTCTTGCCCGGGGGATACGCGGTAAACTCATCTTT CALARGIRGKLIF